The 5 T cell receptor beta chains given below trace back to one sample, sequenced in a study of CD8 T cells in Susac syndrome. RNA amounts of about 0.45 to 1 ug underwent reverse transcription with random hexamers. TCRdb re-analysed the immunoSEQ multiplex PCR reads in MiXCR, keeping a single row per CDR3 protein. The table has about 75,000 distinct CDR3 sequences, approximately 94% seen once. Sequenced input: CD8+ T cells from PBMCs. The receptors originated from a human donor with Susac syndrome.

The genes are TRBV5-4 and TRBJ2-5, with D perhaps assigned TRBD1 or TRBD2 (6 bases each). The CDR3 spans 14 residues. V gave up 2 bases and J gave up 0 bases, with 8 bases separating them. Germline V gene sequence: CDR1 SGHNT, CDR2 YYREEE (reference sequence). The CDR3 DNA follows: TGTGCCAGCAGCTTAAGGGGGGACCAAGAGACCCAGTACTTC. It specifies CASSLRGDQETQYF.

The genes are TRBV7-6 and TRBJ1-1; weak D call: TRBD1 (5 bases). Per the germline V gene, CDR1 is SGHVS and CDR2 is FNYEAQ. This CDR3 region has 13 residues. Trimming took off 6 bases at V and 2 bases at J, with 10 bases between the two ends. The CDR3 region is CASRGEGNTEAFF. CDR3 nucleotide sequence: TGTGCCAGCAGGGGGGAGGGCAACACTGAAGCTTTCTTT.

This chain connects TRBV11-2 to TRBJ2-1, with 12 bases that match TRBD2. The trim removed 5 bases at V and 10 bases at J, leaving 12 bases unmatched. Germline V gene data show CDR1 as SGHAT and CDR2 as FQNNGV. The CDR3 spans 16 residues. Here the CDR3 DNA reads TGTGCCAGCAGCGAAGGACTAGCGGGGCCTCCTGGGGAGCAGTTCTTC. Translated: CASSEGLAGPPGEQFF. Based on the CDR3 plus reference TRBV11-2 and TRBJ2-1, the full variable domain is EAGVAQSPRYKIIEKRQSVAFWCNPISGHATLYWYQQILGQGPKLLIQFQNNGVVDDSQLPKDRFSAERLKGVDSTLKIQPAKLEDSAVYLCASSEGLAGPPGEQFFGPGTRLTVL.

The chain uses TRBV7-8 and TRBJ2-7; 8 positions agree with TRBD1. With 5 bases clipped from V and 5 bases from J, the junction kept 8 bases outside the gene matches. CDR1 is SGHVS, CDR2 FQNEAQ, per germline. The CDR3 contains 14 residues. CDR3 nucleotide sequence: TGTGCCAGCAGCCCCGACAGGGGAGTCCACGAGCAGTACTTC. It yields the protein CASSPDRGVHEQYF.

This chain links TRBV27 with TRBJ1-5; 8 nucleotides match TRBD1. CDR1 and CDR2 from the germline V gene are MNHEY and SMNVEV (reference sequence). The junction had 7 bases not matched to a gene; V was cut back by 5 bases and J by 4 bases. This CDR3 spans 15 amino acids. The CDR3 protein is CASSPGTGENQPQHF. For the CDR3, the DNA is TGTGCCAGCAGTCCAGGGACAGGTGAGAATCAGCCCCAGCATTTT.